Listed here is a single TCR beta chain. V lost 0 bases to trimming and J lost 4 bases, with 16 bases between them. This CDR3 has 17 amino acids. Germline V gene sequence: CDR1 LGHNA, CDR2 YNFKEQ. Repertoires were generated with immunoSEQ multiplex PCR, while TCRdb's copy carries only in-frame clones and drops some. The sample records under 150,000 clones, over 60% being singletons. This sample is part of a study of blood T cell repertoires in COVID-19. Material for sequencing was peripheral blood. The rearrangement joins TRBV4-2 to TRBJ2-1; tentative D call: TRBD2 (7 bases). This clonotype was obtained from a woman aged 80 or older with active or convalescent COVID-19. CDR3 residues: CASSQDWGGPPYNEQFF. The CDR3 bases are TGTGCCAGCAGCCAAGACTGGGGGGGCCCGCCTTACAATGAGCAGTTCTTC.